The rows below give T cell receptor beta chains drawn from one sample of a study of T cells expressing NK-cell markers. TCRdb derives one entry per CDR3 protein from the 5' RACE reads, leaving out DNA. Seen in this sample are about 260,000 distinct CDR3 sequences; the ten most common clones hold under 0.5%. Sequencing was performed on blood T cells: a sorted CD56 or NKG2C T cell subset, CD4+ or CD8+ T cells, or bulk PBMC T cells (not recorded which). These receptor sequences come from a man younger than 35 in good health. The CDR3 runs from the conserved cysteine through the conserved F or W.

j_call | v_call | cdr3_length | cdr3_aa
TRBJ2-4 | TRBV6-1 | 14 | CASSLPGAERLKYF
TRBJ2-3 | TRBV20-1 | 14 | CSAPGQGFTDTQYF
TRBJ2-3 | TRBV10-3 | 16 | CAIRSGTAGLLDTQYF
TRBJ1-1 | TRBV11-2 | 13 | CASSLEGGTEAFF
TRBJ2-2 | TRBV30 | 15 | CAWSVGQANTGELFF
TRBJ1-5 | TRBV20-1 | 15 | CSARERGGYNQPQHF
TRBJ2-1 | TRBV12-3/TRBV12-4 | 11 | CASSPSGEQFF
TRBJ2-1 | TRBV30 | 15 | CAWSGGLAGGGEQFF
TRBJ2-3 | TRBV10-3 | 15 | CAIGALAGTTDTQYF
TRBJ2-3 | TRBV20-1 | 14 | CSASLVIGTDTQYF
TRBJ2-4 | TRBV7-8 | 18 | CASSLAGQGTPAKNIQYF
TRBJ1-2 | TRBV29-1 | 11 | CSVVNGNGYTF
TRBJ1-6 | TRBV10-3 | 14 | CAISEQEGNSPLHF
TRBJ2-2 | TRBV7-3 | 21 | CASSLKPWGTSGKIGREELFF
TRBJ2-7 | TRBV12-3/TRBV12-4 | 12 | CASSQASTLQYF
TRBJ2-3 | TRBV4-3 | 14 | CASSQELAGGTQYF
TRBJ2-1 | TRBV5-4 | 14 | CASSFGTGHNEQFF
TRBJ2-1 | TRBV7-2 | 15 | CASSYDGSSIYEQFF
TRBJ1-5 | TRBV24-1 | 12 | CATGQGNQPQHF